The sequence of this TCR beta chain was determined in a study of blood T cells in healthy people across ages. For the second PCR, which ran for about 6 to 11 cycles, a sample-barcoded 5' primer and a J-beta primer mix were used. MiXCR, applied by TCRdb to the 5' RACE reads, yields one record per CDR3 protein. The sample includes approximately 960,000 distinct CDR3 sequences, about 28% of them seen just once. With 5 bases removed from V and 0 bases from J, the gap between germline ends came to 14 bases. The CDR3 covers 15 residues. Germline V gene lookup returns CDR1 SGDLS and CDR2 YYNGEE. This clonotype was seen a handful of times. The same data also went into a second study, on T cells of mothers and their children. From that second work: Reverse transcription into cDNA received all extracted RNA, at around 1.4 ug per 15 ul.

This clonotype was sampled from a woman aged 35 to 49 in good health. The sequenced sample was blood. The V gene is TRBV9, the J gene TRBJ1-2, with a possible D match to TRBD1 (5 bases). The CDR3 reads CASRRGGGANYGYTF. In nucleotides, the CDR3 is TGTGCCAGCAGGAGGGGTGGGGGAGCTAACTATGGCTACACCTTC.